This T cell receptor (beta chain) emerged from a study of identical twins. The V end was cut by 7 bases, the J end by 7 bases, with 14 bases between. This CDR3 has 13 residues. Germline V lookup: CDR1 MNHNS, CDR2 SASEGT. TCRdb redid the calling of the 5' RACE reads with MiXCR, one entry per CDR3 protein. The sample consists of around 250,000 distinct CDR3 sequences, 9.5% to 15% of them appearing once. The same data also went into a second study, on yellow fever vaccine responses in identical twins.

The chain uses TRBV6-1 and TRBJ2-1; tentatively, D is TRBD1 (6 bases). Material: memory (CD45RO+) T cells sorted from blood. The origin of this receptor is a woman in her late teens or twenties in good health. CDR3 sequence: CASKTLQGNEQFF. CDR3 in DNA: TGTGCCAGCAAAACATTACAGGGAAATGAGCAGTTCTTC.